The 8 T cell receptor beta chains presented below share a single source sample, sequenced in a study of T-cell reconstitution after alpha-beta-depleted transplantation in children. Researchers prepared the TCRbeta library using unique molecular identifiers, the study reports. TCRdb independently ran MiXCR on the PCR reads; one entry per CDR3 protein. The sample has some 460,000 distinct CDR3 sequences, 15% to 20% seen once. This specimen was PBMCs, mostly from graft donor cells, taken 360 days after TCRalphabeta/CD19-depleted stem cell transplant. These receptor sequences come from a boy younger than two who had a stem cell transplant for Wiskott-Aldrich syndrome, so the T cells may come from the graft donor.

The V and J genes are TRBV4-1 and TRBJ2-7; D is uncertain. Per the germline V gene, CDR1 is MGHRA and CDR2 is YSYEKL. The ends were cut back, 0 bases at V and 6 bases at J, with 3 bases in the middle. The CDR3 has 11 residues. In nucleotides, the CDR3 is TGCGCCAGCAGCCAAGAAGCCGAGCAGTACTTC. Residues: CASSQEAEQYF.

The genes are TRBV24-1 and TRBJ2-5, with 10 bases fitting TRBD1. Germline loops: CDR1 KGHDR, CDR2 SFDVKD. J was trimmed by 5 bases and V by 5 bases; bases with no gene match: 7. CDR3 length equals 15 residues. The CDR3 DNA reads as TGTGCCACCAGTGTTGGACAGGGGGTGGGGGAGACCCAGTACTTC. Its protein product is CATSVGQGVGETQYF.

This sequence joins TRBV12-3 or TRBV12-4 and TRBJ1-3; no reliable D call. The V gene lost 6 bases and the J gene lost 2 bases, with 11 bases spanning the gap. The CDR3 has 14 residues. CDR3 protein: CASRQTAPGNTIYF. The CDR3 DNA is TGTGCCAGCAGACAGACCGCTCCTGGAAACACCATATATTTT.

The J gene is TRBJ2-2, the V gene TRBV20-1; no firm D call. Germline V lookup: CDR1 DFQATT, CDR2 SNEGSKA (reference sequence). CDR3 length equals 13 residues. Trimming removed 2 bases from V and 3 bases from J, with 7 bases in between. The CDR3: CSARQSHTGELFF. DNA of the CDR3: TGCAGTGCTAGACAGTCGCACACCGGGGAGCTGTTTTTT.

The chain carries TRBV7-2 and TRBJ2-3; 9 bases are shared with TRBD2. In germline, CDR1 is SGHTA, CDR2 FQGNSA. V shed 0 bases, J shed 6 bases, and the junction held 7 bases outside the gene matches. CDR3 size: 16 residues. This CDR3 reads CASSLAAVAGDDTQYF. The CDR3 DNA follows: TGTGCCAGCAGCTTAGCGGCCGTAGCGGGGGATGATACGCAGTATTTT.

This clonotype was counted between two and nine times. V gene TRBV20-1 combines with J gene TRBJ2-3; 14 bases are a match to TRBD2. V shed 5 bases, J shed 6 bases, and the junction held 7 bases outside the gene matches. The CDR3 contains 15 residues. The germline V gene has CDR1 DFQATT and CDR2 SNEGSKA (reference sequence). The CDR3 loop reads CSALRTSGRYDTQYF. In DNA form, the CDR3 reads TGCAGTGCTTTACGGACTAGCGGGAGGTATGATACGCAGTATTTT.

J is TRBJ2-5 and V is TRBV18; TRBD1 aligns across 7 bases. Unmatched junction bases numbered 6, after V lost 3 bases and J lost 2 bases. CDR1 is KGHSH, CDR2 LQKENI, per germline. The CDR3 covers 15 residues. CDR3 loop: CASSPQTGHQETQYF. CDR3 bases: TGTGCCAGCTCACCCCAGACAGGGCATCAAGAGACCCAGTACTTC.

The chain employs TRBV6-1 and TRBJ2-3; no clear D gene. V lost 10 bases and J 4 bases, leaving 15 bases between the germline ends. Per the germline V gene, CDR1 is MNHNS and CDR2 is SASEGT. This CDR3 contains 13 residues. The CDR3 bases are TGTGCCATCCAGTCCAGTGTCCCAGATACGCAGTATTTT. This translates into CAIQSSVPDTQYF.